Below, 24 T cell receptor beta chains from the same sample are listed, as sequenced in a study of cytomegalovirus exposure and HLA in healthy donors. Researchers ran the PCR with 60 Vbeta and 13 Jbeta primers. Sequenced by immunoSEQ multiplex PCR; TCRdb stores in-frame clones only, minus some. The sample includes just under 90,000 clones. The sequenced sample was PBMCs. The source is a girl aged 5-17 years in good health and CMV-seropositive.

This chain links TRBV13 with TRBJ1-2; D might be TRBD1 (5 bases). The CDR3 contains 15 residues. Germline CDR1 and CDR2: PRHDT and FYEKMQ (reference sequence). The V gene lost 0 bases and the J gene lost 6 bases, with 14 bases spanning the gap. In nucleotides, the CDR3 is TGTGCCAGCAGCTTAGGCCAGGGCTCCGTGGATGGCTACACCTTC. Translated, it gives CASSLGQGSVDGYTF.

The chain carries TRBV7-9 and TRBJ2-3, with a weak D call TRBD1 (5 bases). Trimming shortened V by 5 bases and J by 2 bases, and 11 bases separated the two germline ends. Per germline, CDR1 SEHNR and CDR2 FQNEAQ (reference sequence). The CDR3 has 14 amino acids. This CDR3 reads CASSPPGITDTQYF. The CDR3 nucleotides read TGTGCCAGCAGCCCTCCAGGGATCACAGATACGCAGTATTTT.

This sequence joins TRBV6-5 and TRBJ2-5; weak D call: TRBD2 (7 bases). This CDR3 has 15 amino acids. CDR1 is MNHEY and CDR2 is SVGAGI in the germline V gene. V was pared by 5 bases and J by 5 bases, with 18 bases between. CDR3 nucleotides: TGTGCCAGCAGTAGAGAACCGGGGGGCGGGGAGACCCAGTACTTC. As protein: CASSREPGGGETQYF.

The rearrangement links TRBV25-1 to TRBJ2-5; TRBD1 matches at 9 bases. Germline lookup yields CDR1 MGHDK and CDR2 SYGVNS. V lost 8 bases and J lost 3; bases outside the gene matches: 1. This CDR3 has 12 residues. In nucleotides, the CDR3 is TGTGCCAGCCGGGACAGGGAAGAGACCCAGTACTTC. It codes for CASRDREETQYF. Looking up the rest from reference TRBV25-1 and TRBJ2-5 gives the full variable domain: EADIYQTPRYLVIGTGKKITLECSQTMGHDKMYWYQQDPGMELHLIHYSYGVNSTEKGDLSSESTVSRIRTEHFPLTLESARPSHTSQYLCASRDREETQYFGPGTRLLVL.

V and J are TRBV6-6 and TRBJ1-3, with D perhaps TRBD1 (5 bases). Germline CDR1 reads MNHNY; CDR2 reads SVGAGI (reference sequence). This CDR3 spans 15 amino acids. V was trimmed by 2 bases and J by 4 bases, leaving 12 bases between them. CDR3: CASSYAKGNGNTIYF. CDR3 nucleotide sequence: TGTGCCAGCAGTTACGCCAAGGGGAACGGAAACACCATATATTTT.

The chain uses TRBV11-2 and TRBJ2-7, with D possibly TRBD1 on 7 matching bases. The length of the CDR3 is 13 residues. Deletions cut 1 base from V and 7 bases from J, with 11 bases between. Looked up from germline, CDR1 is SGHAT and CDR2 is FQNNGV. In DNA, the CDR3 is TGTGCCAGCAGCTTAGTGACAGGGAGGGAGCAGTACTTC. Protein product: CASSLVTGREQYF.

The V and J genes are TRBV4-2 and TRBJ2-1; D remains ambiguous. The length of the CDR3 is 17 residues. The V gene's germline CDR1 is LGHNA and CDR2 YNFKEQ. Between the trimmed V and J ends, which lost 1 base and 1 base, there was a span of 14 bases. CDR3 amino acids: CASSQGLAESSYNEQFF. The CDR3 nucleotides read TGTGCCAGCAGCCAAGGGTTGGCAGAATCGTCCTACAATGAGCAGTTCTTC.

The CDR3 DNA reads TGTGCCAGTAGCTATACGTCGGGTCTAGTCTACGAGCAGTACTTC. It is translated as CASSYTSGLVYEQYF. The V gene is TRBV19, the J gene TRBJ2-7; D not certain. CDR3 length equals 15 residues. CDR1 is LNHDA, CDR2 SQIVND, per germline (reference sequence). V shed 6 bases and J shed 3 bases, with 18 bases lying between them.

The rearrangement joins TRBV9 to TRBJ1-4, with no clear D. This CDR3 spans 14 amino acids. CDR1 and CDR2 from the germline V gene are SGDLS and YYNGEE. V was cut by 2 bases and J by 0 bases, with 5 bases left in between. CDR3 nucleotides: TGTGCCAGCAGCGTTCTAGCAACTAATGAAAAACTGTTTTTT. Encoded protein: CASSVLATNEKLFF. Full variable domain (missing parts from reference TRBV9 and TRBJ1-4): DSGVTQTPKHLITATGQRVTLRCSPRSGDLSVYWYQQSLDQGLQFLIQYYNGEERAKGNILERFSAQQFPDLHSELNLSSLELGDSALYFCASSVLATNEKLFFGSGTQLSVL.

The rearrangement links TRBV27 to TRBJ2-3; D is possibly TRBD1 (6 bases). From germline, CDR1 is MNHEY and CDR2 SMNVEV (reference sequence). The CDR3 has 13 amino acids. The germline V and J ends were trimmed by 6 bases and 3 bases, with 10 bases remaining between them. DNA of the CDR3: TGTGCCAGCAGGAACAGGGTGACAGATACGCAGTATTTT. Translating it yields CASRNRVTDTQYF.

This chain connects TRBV5-6 to TRBJ2-7; tentatively, D is TRBD1 (6 bases). Germline-derived CDR1 and CDR2 are SGHDT and YYEEEE. The CDR3 extends over 17 amino acids. Trimming removed 1 base at V and 4 bases at J, with 21 bases between. The CDR3 sequence is CASSLRSGTTILYEQYF. CDR3 nucleotide sequence: TGTGCCAGCAGCTTGCGGTCCGGGACAACTATCCTGTACGAGCAGTACTTC.

The V call is TRBV5-6, the J call TRBJ1-4; tentatively, D is TRBD1 (5 bases). V shed 6 bases and J shed 5 bases, with 11 bases lying between them. The CDR3 contains 13 residues. CDR1 is SGHDT, CDR2 YYEEEE, per germline. The CDR3 reads CASTDTRNEKLFF. CDR3 bases: TGTGCCAGCACGGACACTCGGAATGAAAAACTGTTTTTT.

This rearrangement joins TRBV19 to TRBJ1-1; no reliable D call. CDR1 LNHDA and CDR2 SQIVND come from the germline V gene (reference sequence). This CDR3 has 13 residues. The V and J ends lost 5 bases and 4 bases respectively, with 11 bases between them. The CDR3 DNA reads as TGTGCCAGTAGTGCCGGGGATTTCACTGAAGCTTTCTTT. Its translation is CASSAGDFTEAFF.

J is TRBJ1-1 and V is TRBV7-2; D gene ambiguous. V shed 3 bases and J shed 3 bases, with 11 bases lying between them. This CDR3 is built from 14 residues. In germline, CDR1 is SGHTA, CDR2 FQGNSA. The CDR3 sequence: CASSLILQDTEAFF. The CDR3 coding sequence is TGTGCCAGCAGCTTGATACTCCAGGACACTGAAGCTTTCTTT.

The chain joins TRBV4-2 to TRBJ1-2; unclear D gene. Germline V CDR1 and CDR2: LGHNA, YNFKEQ. This CDR3 is built from 14 residues. Trimming cost V 0 bases and J 7 bases, with 12 bases left between them. CDR3 sequence (DNA): TGTGCCAGCAGCCAAGAAGAAAGGCGGGTTGGCTACACCTTC. It codes for CASSQEERRVGYTF.

The chain links TRBV5-1 to TRBJ2-7; 7 nucleotides line up with TRBD2. The CDR3 runs 14 residues. Germline V lookup: CDR1 SGHRS, CDR2 YFSETQ. V shed 0 bases, J shed 6 bases, and the junction held 6 bases outside the gene matches. This CDR3 is CASSLASGDSEQYF. CDR3 in DNA: TGCGCCAGCAGCTTGGCGAGCGGGGATAGCGAGCAGTACTTC.

CDR3 in DNA: TGTGCCAGCAGTTTGAGCGGGGGCAGCGGCTACACCTTC. Translated, it gives CASSLSGGSGYTF. The chain carries TRBV28 and TRBJ1-2, with a weak D call TRBD1 (6 bases). The CDR3 totals 13 residues. Germline lookup yields CDR1 MDHEN and CDR2 SYDVKM. V was cut by 3 bases and J by 8 bases, with 13 bases left in between.

V is TRBV23-1 and J is TRBJ2-5; TRBD1 is a possible D gene (6 bases). TRBV23-1 is annotated as an ORF whose role is uncertain. The CDR3 runs to 14 residues. V lost 6 bases, J lost 5 bases, and 16 bases lay in between. The CDR3 DNA reads as TGCGCCAGCAGAACAGGGTTATCTGGGGAGACCCAGTACTTC. Its protein is CASRTGLSGETQYF.

This chain connects TRBV6-5 to TRBJ2-1; 13 bases map to TRBD2. Germline lookup yields CDR1 MNHEY and CDR2 SVGAGI. This CDR3 spans 15 amino acids. Trimming removed 6 bases from V and 5 bases from J; junction bases left unmatched: 4. In DNA, the CDR3 is TGTGCCAGCAGCTCCGGACTAGCGGGGGACAATGAGCAGTTCTTC. The encoded protein is CASSSGLAGDNEQFF.

The chain combines TRBV9 with TRBJ2-2; 7 bases fit TRBD2. V lost 0 bases to trimming and J lost 7 bases; unmatched junction nucleotides: 6. Germline CDR1 is SGDLS and CDR2 is YYNGEE. This CDR3 spans 15 amino acids. In DNA, the CDR3 is TGTGCCAGCAGCGTAGATGGCGGGGGAGTCGGGGAGCTGTTTTTT. Translated, it gives CASSVDGGGVGELFF.

J is TRBJ1-5 and V is TRBV19; 7 nucleotides align to TRBD1. From germline, CDR1 is LNHDA and CDR2 SQIVND (reference sequence). The CDR3 runs to 15 residues. With V trimmed by 6 bases and J by 0 bases, 5 bases remained unmatched. The chain's CDR3 is CASRPDRVSNQPQHF. CDR3 DNA sequence: TGTGCCAGTAGGCCCGACAGGGTTAGCAATCAGCCCCAGCATTTT.

CDR3 amino acids: CASSLGSAGADYGYTF. As DNA, the CDR3 is TGTGCCAGCAGCTTAGGTTCCGCAGGGGCGGACTATGGCTACACCTTC. The chain combines TRBV7-9 with TRBJ1-2, with TRBD1 as a possible D gene (6 bases). With 1 base removed from V and 3 bases from J, the gap between germline ends came to 15 bases. Germline CDR1 SEHNR, CDR2 FQNEAQ (reference sequence). The CDR3 runs to 16 residues.

J is TRBJ2-7 and V is TRBV7-9; 8 nucleotides match TRBD1. V trimming: 4 bases; J trimming: 0 bases; junction bases outside the gene matches: 5. Germline V gene lookup returns CDR1 SEHNR and CDR2 FQNEAQ (reference sequence). This CDR3 has 15 amino acids. CDR3 bases: TGTGCCAGCAGCTCCCGGGACAGGTACTCCTACGAGCAGTACTTC. It translates to CASSSRDRYSYEQYF.

The DNA of the CDR3 is TGTGCCAGCAAAGCAGGGCCGATGAACACTGAAGCTTTCTTT. It yields the protein CASKAGPMNTEAFF. The rearrangement uses TRBV27 and TRBJ1-1; perhaps TRBD1 as D (5 bases). CDR1 is MNHEY and CDR2 is SMNVEV in the germline V gene (reference sequence). Trimming cost V 7 bases and J 0 bases, with 12 bases left between them. The CDR3 loop spans 14 amino acids.